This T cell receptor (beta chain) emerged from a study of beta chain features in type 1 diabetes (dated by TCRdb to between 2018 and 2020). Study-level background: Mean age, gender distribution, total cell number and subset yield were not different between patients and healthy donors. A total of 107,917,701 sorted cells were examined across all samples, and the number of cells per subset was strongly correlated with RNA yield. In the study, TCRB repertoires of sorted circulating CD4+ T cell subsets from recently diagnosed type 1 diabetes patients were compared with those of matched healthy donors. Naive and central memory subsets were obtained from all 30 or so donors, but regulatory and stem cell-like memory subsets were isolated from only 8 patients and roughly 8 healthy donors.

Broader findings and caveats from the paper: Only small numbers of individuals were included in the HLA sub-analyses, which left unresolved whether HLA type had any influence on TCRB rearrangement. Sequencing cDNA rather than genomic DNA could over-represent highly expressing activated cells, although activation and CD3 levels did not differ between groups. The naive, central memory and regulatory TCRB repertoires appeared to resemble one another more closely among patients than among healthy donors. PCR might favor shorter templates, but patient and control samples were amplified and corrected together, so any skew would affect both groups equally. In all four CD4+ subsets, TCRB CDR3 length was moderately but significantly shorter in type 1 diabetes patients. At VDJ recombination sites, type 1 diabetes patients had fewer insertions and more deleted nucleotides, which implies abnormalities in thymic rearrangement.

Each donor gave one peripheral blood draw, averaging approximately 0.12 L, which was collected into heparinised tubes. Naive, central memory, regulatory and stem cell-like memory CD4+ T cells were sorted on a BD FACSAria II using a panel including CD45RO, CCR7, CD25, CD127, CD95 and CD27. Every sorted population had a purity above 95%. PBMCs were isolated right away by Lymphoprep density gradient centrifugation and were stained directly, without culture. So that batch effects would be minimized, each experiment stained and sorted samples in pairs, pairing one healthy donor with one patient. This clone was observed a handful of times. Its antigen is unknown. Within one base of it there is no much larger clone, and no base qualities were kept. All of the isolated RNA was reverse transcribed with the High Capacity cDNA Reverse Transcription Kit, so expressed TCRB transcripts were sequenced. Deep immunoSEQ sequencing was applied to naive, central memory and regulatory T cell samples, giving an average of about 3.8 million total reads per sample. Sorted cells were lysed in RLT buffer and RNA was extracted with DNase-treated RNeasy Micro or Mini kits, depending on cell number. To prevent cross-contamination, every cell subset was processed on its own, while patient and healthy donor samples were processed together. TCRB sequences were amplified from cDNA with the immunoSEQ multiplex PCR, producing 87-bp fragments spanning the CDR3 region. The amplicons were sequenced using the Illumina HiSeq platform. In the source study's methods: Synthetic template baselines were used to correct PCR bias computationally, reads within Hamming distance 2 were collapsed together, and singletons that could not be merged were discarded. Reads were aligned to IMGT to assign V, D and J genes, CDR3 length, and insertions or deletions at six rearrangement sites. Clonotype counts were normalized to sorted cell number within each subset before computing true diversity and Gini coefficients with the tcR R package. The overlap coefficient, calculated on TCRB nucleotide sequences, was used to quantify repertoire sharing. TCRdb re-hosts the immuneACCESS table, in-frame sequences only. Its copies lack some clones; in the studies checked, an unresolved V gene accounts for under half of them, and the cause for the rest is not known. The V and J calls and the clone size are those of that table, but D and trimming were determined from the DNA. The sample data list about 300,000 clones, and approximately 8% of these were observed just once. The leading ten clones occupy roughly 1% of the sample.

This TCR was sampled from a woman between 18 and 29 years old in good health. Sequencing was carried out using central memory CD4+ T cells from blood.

The CDR3 is CAWSPTGKGISETQYF. In nucleotide form, the sequence is TGTGCCTGGAGTCCGACAGGGAAAGGTATTTCGGAGACCCAGTACTTC. The rearrangement combines TRBV30 with TRBJ2-5, with 7 junctional bases fitting TRBD1. V has 2 bases trimmed and J has 5 bases trimmed; junction bases matching no gene number 14. CDR1 and CDR2 are read off the germline V gene (reference sequence) as GTSNPN and SVGIG. Spanning cysteine to phenylalanine, the CDR3 consists of 16 amino acids. The DNA shown is the 48-base CDR3, in frame from base 1.